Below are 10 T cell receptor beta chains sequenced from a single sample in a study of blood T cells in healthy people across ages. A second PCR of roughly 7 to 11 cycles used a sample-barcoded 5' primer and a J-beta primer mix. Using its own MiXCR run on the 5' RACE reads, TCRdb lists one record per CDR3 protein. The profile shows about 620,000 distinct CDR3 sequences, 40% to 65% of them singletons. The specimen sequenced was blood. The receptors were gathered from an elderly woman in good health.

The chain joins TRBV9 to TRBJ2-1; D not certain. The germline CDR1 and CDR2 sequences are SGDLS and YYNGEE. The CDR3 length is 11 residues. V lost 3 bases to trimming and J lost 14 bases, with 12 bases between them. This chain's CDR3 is CASSAFSWEFF. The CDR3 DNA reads TGTGCCAGCAGCGCCTTCAGCTGGGAGTTCTTC.

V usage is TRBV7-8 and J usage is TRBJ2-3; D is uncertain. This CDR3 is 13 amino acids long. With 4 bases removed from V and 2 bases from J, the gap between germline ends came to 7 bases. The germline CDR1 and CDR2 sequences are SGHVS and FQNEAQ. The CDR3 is CASSSSATDTQYF. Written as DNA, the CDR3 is TGTGCCAGCAGCTCCTCAGCCACAGATACGCAGTATTTT. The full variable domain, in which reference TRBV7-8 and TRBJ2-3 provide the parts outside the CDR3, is GAGVSQSPRYKVAKRGQDVALRCDPISGHVSLFWYQQALGQGPEFLTYFQNEAQLDKSGLPSDRFFAERPEGSVSTLKIQRTQQEDSAVYLCASSSSATDTQYFGPGTRLTVL.

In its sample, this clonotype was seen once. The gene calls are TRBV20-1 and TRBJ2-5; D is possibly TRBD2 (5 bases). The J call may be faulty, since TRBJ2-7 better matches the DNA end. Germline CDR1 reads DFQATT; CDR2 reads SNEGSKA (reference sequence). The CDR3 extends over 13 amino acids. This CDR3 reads CSASPRVTGEQYF. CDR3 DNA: TGCAGTGCTAGCCCGAGGGTGACGGGCGAGCAGTACTTC.

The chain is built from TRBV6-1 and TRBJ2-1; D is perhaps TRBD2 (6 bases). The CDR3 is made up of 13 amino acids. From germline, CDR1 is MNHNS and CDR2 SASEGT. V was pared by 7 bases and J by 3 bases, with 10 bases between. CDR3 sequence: CASMGLHYNEQFF. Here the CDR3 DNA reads TGTGCCAGCATGGGACTCCACTACAATGAGCAGTTCTTC.

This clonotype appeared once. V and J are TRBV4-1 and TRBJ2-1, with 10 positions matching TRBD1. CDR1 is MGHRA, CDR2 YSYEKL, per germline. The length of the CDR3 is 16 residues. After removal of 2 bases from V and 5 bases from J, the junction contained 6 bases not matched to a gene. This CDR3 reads CASSQPRQGADNEQFF. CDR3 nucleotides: TGCGCCAGCAGCCAACCTAGACAGGGGGCGGACAATGAGCAGTTCTTC.

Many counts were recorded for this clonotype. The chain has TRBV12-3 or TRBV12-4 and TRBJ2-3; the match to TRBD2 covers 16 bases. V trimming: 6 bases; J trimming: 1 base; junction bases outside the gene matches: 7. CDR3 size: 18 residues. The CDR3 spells CASSLFGTSGRGTDTQYF. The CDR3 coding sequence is TGTGCCAGCAGCCTTTTCGGGACTAGCGGGAGGGGCACAGATACGCAGTATTTT.

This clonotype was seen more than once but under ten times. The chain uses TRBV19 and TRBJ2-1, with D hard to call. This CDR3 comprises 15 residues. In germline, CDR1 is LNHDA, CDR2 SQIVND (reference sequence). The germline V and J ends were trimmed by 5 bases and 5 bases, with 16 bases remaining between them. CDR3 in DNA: TGTGCCAGTAGTGGTTTCGGGCAACTACACAATGAGCAGTTCTTC. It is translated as CASSGFGQLHNEQFF. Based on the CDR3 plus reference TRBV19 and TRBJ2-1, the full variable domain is DGGITQSPKYLFRKEGQNVTLSCEQNLNHDAMYWYRQDPGQGLRLIYYSQIVNDFQKGDIAEGYSVSREKKESFPLTVTSAQKNPTAFYLCASSGFGQLHNEQFFGPGTRLTVL.

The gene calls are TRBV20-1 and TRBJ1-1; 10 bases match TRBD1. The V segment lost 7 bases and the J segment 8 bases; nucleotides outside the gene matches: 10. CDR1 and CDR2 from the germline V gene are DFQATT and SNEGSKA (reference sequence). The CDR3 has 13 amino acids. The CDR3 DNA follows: TGCAGTGTTGTCCGGGACAGGGGATCCGAAGCTTTCTTT. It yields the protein CSVVRDRGSEAFF.

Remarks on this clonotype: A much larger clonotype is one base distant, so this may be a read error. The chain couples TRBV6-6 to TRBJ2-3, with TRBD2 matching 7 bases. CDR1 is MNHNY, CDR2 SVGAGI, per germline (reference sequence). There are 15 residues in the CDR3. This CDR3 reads CAGSSTSGTKDTQYF. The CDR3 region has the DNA TGTGCCGGCAGTTCAACTTCCGGGACTAAAGATACGCAGTATTTT.

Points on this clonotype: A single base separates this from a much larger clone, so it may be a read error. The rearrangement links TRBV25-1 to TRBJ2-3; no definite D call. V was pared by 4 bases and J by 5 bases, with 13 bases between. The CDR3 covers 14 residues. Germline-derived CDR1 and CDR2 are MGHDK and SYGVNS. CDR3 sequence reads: CASSAHGIRDTQYF. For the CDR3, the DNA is TGTGCCAGCAGTGCACATGGGATTAGAGATACGCAGTATTTT.